This TCR beta chain was obtained from a study of T-cell reconstitution after alpha-beta-depleted transplantation in children (dated by TCRdb to about 2016). Turning to the overall study: T-cell immune reconstitution after TCRalphabeta/CD19-depleted allogeneic hematopoietic cell transplantation in children was quantitatively tracked in the study by means of TCR repertoire profiling. The paper as a whole reports these results and caveats: Over subsequent months, a decline in hyperexpanded clone frequencies was noted, and after one year, T-cell counts and TCRbeta diversity were mostly ascribed to newly produced T cells. In some patients, high TCRbeta diversity at day 60 was attributed to recipient T cells and intrathymic progenitors that had survived conditioning. The apparently early recovery of alphabetaT-cell counts about two months after transplant reportedly depended on only several hundred rapidly expanded clones that came from non-depleted graft cells.

The CDR3 numbers 14 residues from cysteine through phenylalanine. CDR3 DNA is the only sequence kept; it has 42 bases, read in frame from the first base. Trimming leaves V shorter by 6 bases and J shorter by 5 bases, with the junction holding 9 bases beyond the gene matches. The treatment or condition label, read with the paper, signifies: allogeneic hematopoietic cell transplantation with graft depleted of TCRalphabeta T cells and CD19 B cells. The children who served as transplant recipients had been given grafts of TCRalphabeta/CD19-depleted allogeneic hematopoietic cells. Concerning this clonotype itself: Its antigen target is currently unknown. No per-base quality is available; no much larger clone lies one base away.

Receptor libraries were prepared by PCR. Sequencing instrument: Illumina HiSeq 2500. To normalize quantification of the TCRbeta repertoire, the TCR libraries were built with molecular barcoding that relied on unique molecular identifiers. The public reads were quality trimmed at Q25 with fastp and then assembled into clones with MiXCR by TCRdb, keeping productive beta chains. Each entry merges the rows of one CDR3 protein and shows their most common DNA and genes. The sample records 800,000 to 1,000,000 distinct CDR3 sequences, 25% to 30% of which are singletons. The ten most abundant clones make up about 28% of the sample.

Rearrangement joined TRBV12-3 or TRBV12-4 to TRBJ1-1, with TRBD1 identical over 7 junction bases. The clonotype comes from a boy less than two years old who had a stem cell transplant for SCID, so the T cells may come from the graft donor. The sequencing here drew on PBMCs, mostly from graft donor cells, taken 360 days after TCRalphabeta/CD19-depleted stem cell transplant. At the DNA level, the sequence is TGTGCCAGCAGCGACAGGGTTAGAGGGACTGAAGCTTTCTTT. It translates as CASSDRVRGTEAFF.